This record concerns one TCR beta chain sequence. Its specificity is unknown. A library of TCRbeta sequences, prepared with unique molecular identifiers, was generated. TCRdb called the PCR reads again in MiXCR, with one record for every CDR3 protein. This table holds roughly 570,000 distinct CDR3 sequences, 25% to 30% found once. The data were obtained in a study of T-cell reconstitution after alpha-beta-depleted transplantation in children. Study-level findings and limits: About two months after transplant, alpha-beta T cells reportedly came from several hundred expanded graft clones.

V was trimmed by 1 base and J by 3 bases, leaving 12 bases between them. Germline V gene data show CDR1 as KGHDR and CDR2 as SFDVKD. The CDR3 loop spans 15 amino acids. V gene TRBV24-1 combines with J gene TRBJ2-7; D unresolved. Sequencing was performed on PBMCs, taken before TCRalphabeta/CD19-depleted stem cell transplant. The TCR originated in a boy less than two years old with Wiskott-Aldrich syndrome, due to receive a stem cell transplant. CDR3 loop: CATSDLPGGIYEQYF. DNA for the CDR3: TGTGCCACCAGTGATTTACCGGGCGGAATCTACGAGCAGTACTTC.